A selection of T cell receptor beta chains follows, all from one sample in a study of breast tumors, draining lymph nodes, adjacent tissues. TCRdb called the multiplex PCR reads again in MiXCR, with one record for every CDR3 protein. Found here are about 150,000 distinct CDR3 sequences, around 24% of them singletons; the top ten hold roughly 2.7%. The specimen was axillary lymph node tissue. These TCRs come from a female donor with breast cancer. Some clones in this sample may be carry-over from other donors' samples. Both conserved end residues are part of each CDR3. A D gene is named only where the DNA matches it firmly. The size field is filled for only some rows; it gives once, few, many or a size class.

>NA|TRBJ2-1|many|TRBV12-5
TGTGCTAGTGGTAAAGGGGAGTACAATGAGCAGTTCTTC
CASGKGEYNEQFF
>TRBD1|TRBJ1-4|many|TRBV6-6
TGTGCCAGCAGTTCCCGGGGACAGGGAGATGAAAAACTGTTTTTT
CASSSRGQGDEKLFF
>NA|TRBJ2-5|many|TRBV10-3
TGTGCCATCAGTCCAGGGGTAATAGCGGCGATCCAAGAGACCCAGTACTTC
CAISPGVIAAIQETQYF
>NA|TRBJ2-7|many|TRBV19
TGTGCCAGTAGTATAGAGGGGACAACGAACGAGCAGTACTTC
CASSIEGTTNEQYF
>NA|TRBJ2-5|many|TRBV30
TGTGCCTGGAGGCCCCCAGGCAGCCAAGAGACCCAGTACTTC
CAWRPPGSQETQYF
>NA|TRBJ2-2|once|TRBV11-2
TGTGCCAGCAGCTTCCGGGACACCGGGGAGCTGTTTTTT
CASSFRDTGELFF
>TRBD1|TRBJ2-7|NA|TRBV12-5
TGTGCTAGTGCCCAAGGACAGGGGACCTACGAGCAGTACTTC
CASAQGQGTYEQYF
>NA|TRBJ2-7|many|TRBV5-5
TGTGCCAGTACTCAGGGAGTGGACTACGAGCAGTACTTC
CASTQGVDYEQYF
>TRBD2|TRBJ2-1|few|TRBV28
TGTGCCAGCAGTTCTCTAGCGGGAGTGAGCAATGAGCAGTTCTTC
CASSSLAGVSNEQFF
>NA|TRBJ2-1|few|TRBV27
TGTGCCAGCAGCTATAGCCATACCAGCTCCTACAATGAGCAGTTCTTC
CASSYSHTSSYNEQFF
>NA|TRBJ1-2|many|TRBV4-1
TGCGCCAGCAGCCAAGATTCGGGTAACTATGGCTACACCTTC
CASSQDSGNYGYTF
>NA|TRBJ1-2|few|TRBV6-5
TGTGCCAGCAGTTACTCAAGGGTCCTGTTGGGCTACACCTTC
CASSYSRVLLGYTF
>TRBD2|TRBJ2-1|many|TRBV24-1
TGTGCCACCAGTGACCCTACTAGCGGGAGGGGAGGTGAGCAGTTCTTC
CATSDPTSGRGGEQFF
>TRBD1|TRBJ2-1|many|TRBV5-1
TGCGCCAGCAGCGACGATGACAGGGTATCATACAATGAGCAGTTCTTC
CASSDDDRVSYNEQFF
>NA|TRBJ1-3|NA|TRBV5-6
TGTGCCAGCAGACTGACGGCCGGGCCGTCTGGAAACACCATATATTTT
CASRLTAGPSGNTIYF
>NA|TRBJ2-1|NA|TRBV30
TGTGCCTGGAGTGCCCCCCCCTCACGTTACAATGAGCAGTTCTTC
CAWSAPPSRYNEQFF
>TRBD2|TRBJ2-2|NA|TRBV5-6
TGTGCCAGCAGCTTGGAGCTAGCGGGCCCTCAGGACACCGGGGAGCTGTTTTTT
CASSLELAGPQDTGELFF
>NA|TRBJ2-7|many|TRBV12-3/TRBV12-4
TGTGCCAGCAGTTTGGGACAGCCTGATGCGGGGTACGAGCAGTACTTC
CASSLGQPDAGYEQYF